Listed here are 27 T cell receptor beta chains from one sample, sequenced in a study of shared T cell receptors in the human thymus. Sequenced by immunoSEQ multiplex PCR; TCRdb stores in-frame clones only, minus some. Among 720,000 or so clones listed, 80% to 90% were seen once. These data were also filed under a second study, of human thymus T cells.

The specimen was thymocytes. These receptor sequences come from a girl in the first two years of life with a congenital heart defect.

The rearrangement links TRBV15 to TRBJ1-1; weak D call: TRBD1 (6 bases). The CDR3 covers 13 residues. Per germline, CDR1 LNHNV and CDR2 YYDKDF (reference sequence). The V end was cut by 6 bases, the J end by 4 bases, with 12 bases between. Here the CDR3 DNA reads TGTGCCACCAGTGGAACAGGGACCACTGAAGCTTTCTTT. It is translated as CATSGTGTTEAFF.

This chain uses TRBV14 with TRBJ2-3; D is possibly TRBD1 (7 bases). With 4 bases removed from V and 0 bases from J, the gap between germline ends came to 11 bases. The CDR3 length is 15 residues. CDR1 and CDR2 from the germline V gene are SGHDN and FVKESK. Here the CDR3 reads CASSPGGLSTDTQYF. The CDR3 nucleotides are TGTGCCAGCAGCCCAGGGGGGCTTAGCACAGATACGCAGTATTTT.

The rearrangement joins TRBV4-3 to TRBJ2-2; 7 bases are a match to TRBD1. The CDR3 has 14 amino acids. The junction had 4 bases not matched to a gene; V was cut back by 3 bases and J by 6 bases. The V gene's germline CDR1 is LGHNA and CDR2 YSLEER. CDR3 loop: CASSHPTGAGELFF. The CDR3 DNA follows: TGCGCCAGCAGCCATCCAACAGGGGCCGGGGAGCTGTTTTTT.

The chain employs TRBV7-2 and TRBJ2-5; D unclear. Germline-derived CDR1 and CDR2 are SGHTA and FQGNSA. The germline V and J ends were trimmed by 4 bases and 5 bases, with 5 bases remaining between them. This CDR3 is built from 11 residues. The CDR3 reads CASSSSETQYF. CDR3 DNA: TGTGCCAGCAGCTCCTCTGAGACCCAGTACTTC. Using reference TRBV7-2 and TRBJ2-5 for the parts outside the CDR3, the full variable domain is GAGVSQSPSNKVTEKGKDVELRCDPISGHTALYWYRQSLGQGLEFLIYFQGNSAPDKSGLPSDRFSAERTGGSVSTLTIQRTQQEDSAVYLCASSSSETQYFGPGTRLLVL.

This chain joins TRBV9 and TRBJ2-4, with D perhaps TRBD1 (6 bases). Germline lookup yields CDR1 SGDLS and CDR2 YYNGEE. V lost 3 bases, J lost 7 bases, and 20 bases lay in between. The CDR3 contains 16 residues. CDR3 residues: CASSAASQGGKNIQYF. The CDR3 DNA reads as TGTGCCAGCAGCGCCGCCTCACAGGGTGGAAAGAACATTCAGTACTTC.

On this clone: At the DNA level, this CDR3 is encoded by other sequences in the same sample as well. The chain is built from TRBV11-2 and TRBJ1-2, with 8 bases aligning to TRBD1. Germline CDR1 SGHAT, CDR2 FQNNGV. V gave up 4 bases and J gave up 1 base; unmatched junction bases: 2. The CDR3 covers 14 residues. CDR3 bases: TGTGCCAGCAGCTCCAGGGGGCTTAACTATGGCTACACCTTC. It codes for CASSSRGLNYGYTF.

The gene calls are TRBV5-1 and TRBJ1-1, with D possibly matching TRBD1 (5 bases). The CDR3 covers 13 residues. The V gene's germline CDR1 is SGHRS and CDR2 YFSETQ. V lost 6 bases to trimming and J lost 4 bases, with 13 bases between them. The CDR3 coding sequence is TGCGCCAGCAAGGTTGGGGGGGTCACTGAAGCTTTCTTT. Amino acids: CASKVGGVTEAFF.

This rearrangement joins TRBV10-3 to TRBJ2-1; 7 bases agree with TRBD1. CDR3 size: 20 residues. V lost 3 bases to trimming and J lost 2 bases; unmatched junction nucleotides: 19. CDR1 is ENHRY and CDR2 is SYGVKD in the germline V gene. CDR3 DNA: TGTGCCATCAGTGACGTAATTGTTTGCCGTGGGACAGTCCCCTACAATGAGCAGTTCTTC. It encodes CAISDVIVCRGTVPYNEQFF.

The V gene is TRBV5-1, the J gene TRBJ2-5, with a tentative D call TRBD1 (5 bases). Germline CDR1 SGHRS, CDR2 YFSETQ. V shed 4 bases and J shed 5 bases, with 15 bases lying between them. This CDR3 comprises 14 residues. The CDR3 spells CASSQGLLGETQYF. The CDR3 nucleotides read TGCGCCAGCAGCCAGGGATTACTCGGGGAGACCCAGTACTTC. Drawing the rest from reference TRBV5-1 and TRBJ2-5, the complete variable domain is KAGVTQTPRYLIKTRGQQVTLSCSPISGHRSVSWYQQTPGQGLQFLFEYFSETQRNKGNFPGRFSGRQFSNSRSEMNVSTLELGDSALYLCASSQGLLGETQYFGPGTRLLVL.

Comments on this clone: Other DNA sequences in the same sample also yield this CDR3. The chain uses TRBV9 and TRBJ2-1; 11 positions agree with TRBD2. CDR1 and CDR2 from the germline V gene are SGDLS and YYNGEE. There are 16 residues in the CDR3. Unmatched junction bases numbered 3, after V lost 2 bases and J lost 2 bases. The CDR3 bases are TGTGCCAGCAGCGTCACTAGCGGGGGACCCTACAATGAGCAGTTCTTC. This encodes CASSVTSGGPYNEQFF.

The chain recombines TRBV18 with TRBJ1-2, with 7 bases fitting TRBD1. Trimming at V came to 6 bases and at J to 5 bases, leaving 6 bases not matched to a gene. This CDR3 region has 13 residues. The V gene's germline CDR1 is KGHSH and CDR2 LQKENI. In nucleotides, the CDR3 is TGTGCCAGCTCGGAAGGGACAGAATATGGCTACACCTTC. Translation gives CASSEGTEYGYTF.

The genes are TRBV9 and TRBJ1-2; D gene unclear. Germline lookup yields CDR1 SGDLS and CDR2 YYNGEE. This CDR3 has 15 amino acids. Deletions cut 3 bases from V and 8 bases from J, with 20 bases between. DNA of the CDR3: TGTGCCAGCAGCGCTACTTCAGAGGAAATGTTCGGCTACACCTTC. Protein sequence: CASSATSEEMFGYTF.

This clone was recorded only once. V and J are TRBV13 and TRBJ2-5; perhaps TRBD2 as D (5 bases). Germline V gene sequence: CDR1 PRHDT, CDR2 FYEKMQ (reference sequence). The V gene lost 6 bases and the J gene lost 14 bases, with 10 bases spanning the gap. This CDR3 has 9 residues. The CDR3 DNA sequence: TGTGCCAGCAGTCCGGGAACCTACTTC. Translation gives CASSPGTYF.

J is TRBJ1-4 and V is TRBV4-1, with D uncertain. This CDR3 region has 16 residues. Germline assignment: CDR1 MGHRA and CDR2 YSYEKL. V lost 6 bases and J 7 bases, leaving 21 bases between the germline ends. The CDR3 loop reads CASSPGGAGRREKLFF. In nucleotides, the CDR3 is TGCGCCAGCAGTCCTGGAGGAGCTGGACGGCGTGAAAAACTGTTTTTT.

The J gene is TRBJ2-3, the V gene TRBV4-3; D remains ambiguous. CDR1 is LGHNA and CDR2 is YSLEER in the germline V gene. The CDR3 extends over 13 amino acids. Trimming took 4 bases from V and 0 from J, leaving 5 bases between them. This chain's CDR3 is CASSLTSTDTQYF. CDR3 sequence (DNA): TGCGCCAGCAGCCTAACTAGCACAGATACGCAGTATTTT.

The chain has TRBV19 and TRBJ2-5; no clear D gene. This CDR3 is 14 amino acids long. Germline CDR1 reads LNHDA; CDR2 reads SQIVND (reference sequence). V lost 5 bases and J 5 bases, leaving 15 bases between the germline ends. The CDR3 spells CASSAIDWSETQYF. DNA of the CDR3: TGTGCCAGTAGTGCGATCGACTGGAGCGAGACCCAGTACTTC.

This chain uses TRBV10-3 with TRBJ1-1; D unresolved. The CDR3 spans 15 residues. Looked up from germline, CDR1 is ENHRY and CDR2 is SYGVKD. Trimming left V 1 base short and J 2 bases short, with 11 bases between. CDR3 DNA: TGTGCCATCAGTGAGTGGAGGGCAGTAAACACTGAAGCTTTCTTT. Residues: CAISEWRAVNTEAFF.

The chain joins TRBV19 to TRBJ1-1; D may be TRBD1 (6 bases). Germline values: CDR1 LNHDA, CDR2 SQIVND (reference sequence). The CDR3 is 11 residues long. V was trimmed by 5 bases and J by 13 bases, leaving 14 bases between them. The CDR3 DNA reads as TGTGCCAGTAGTTCCAGGACAGATCTTTTCTTT. It is translated as CASSSRTDLFF.

The J gene is TRBJ2-3, the V gene TRBV7-8; D is possibly TRBD1 (6 bases). CDR1 is SGHVS, CDR2 FQNEAQ, per germline. The CDR3 is 16 amino acids. V lost 1 base, J lost 2 bases, and 13 bases lay in between. The CDR3 coding sequence is TGTGCCAGCAGCTTAGGGGGCAGGGGACACACAGATACGCAGTATTTT. Protein: CASSLGGRGHTDTQYF.

The CDR3 protein is CSVRGGHPPYEQYF. CDR3 DNA sequence: TGCAGCGTTCGGGGGGGACACCCCCCCTACGAGCAGTACTTC. V gene TRBV29-1 combines with J gene TRBJ2-7, with TRBD2 matching over 8 bases. V dropped 5 bases and J dropped 2; count of bases not matched to a gene: 8. Germline values: CDR1 SQVTM, CDR2 ANQGSEA. The CDR3 consists of 14 residues.

V gene TRBV20-1 combines with J gene TRBJ1-2; no definite D call. Germline lookup yields CDR1 DFQATT and CDR2 SNEGSKA (reference sequence). Deletions cut 6 bases from V and 8 bases from J, with 7 bases between. There are 9 residues in the CDR3. CDR3: CSACRGYTF. In DNA, the CDR3 is TGCAGTGCGTGTCGGGGCTACACCTTC.

V gene TRBV28 combines with J gene TRBJ2-7, with D tentatively TRBD1 (6 bases). The CDR3 consists of 16 residues. V gave up 7 bases and J gave up 1 base, with 20 bases separating them. Germline V gives CDR1 MDHEN, CDR2 SYDVKM. CDR3 region: CASKKTTGRKSYEQYF. DNA for the CDR3: TGTGCCAGCAAAAAGACGACAGGCCGCAAATCCTACGAGCAGTACTTC.

The V and J genes are TRBV5-1 and TRBJ1-1; 8 bases agree with TRBD1. Germline V gives CDR1 SGHRS, CDR2 YFSETQ. The V gene end was trimmed by 2 bases and the J gene end by 0 bases; junction bases not matched to a gene: 6. The CDR3 sequence is 16 residues long. CDR3 bases: TGCGCCAGCAGCTTAGGACAGGGACCAATGAACACTGAAGCTTTCTTT. The encoded protein is CASSLGQGPMNTEAFF.

About this clone itself: The sample has other DNA sequences that encode this CDR3 too. The CDR3 protein is CASSLEGEGYTF. The CDR3, as DNA: TGCGCCAGCAGCTTGGAGGGGGAAGGCTACACCTTC. The V and J genes are TRBV5-1 and TRBJ1-2; D is possibly TRBD1 (6 bases). V shed 0 bases and J shed 8 bases, with 8 bases lying between them. The germline gives CDR1 SGHRS, CDR2 YFSETQ. The CDR3 runs to 12 residues.

The rearrangement links TRBV9 to TRBJ1-4, with D uncertain. Germline CDR1 SGDLS, CDR2 YYNGEE. This CDR3 spans 17 amino acids. Trimming removed 3 bases from V and 5 bases from J, with 20 bases in between. The CDR3 protein is CASSADARATENEKLFF. The CDR3 region has the DNA TGTGCCAGCAGCGCGGACGCGAGGGCCACCGAAAATGAAAAACTGTTTTTT.

The rearrangement uses TRBV5-1 and TRBJ2-7, with 7 positions matching TRBD2. This CDR3 is built from 14 residues. Germline values: CDR1 SGHRS, CDR2 YFSETQ. V was clipped by 3 bases and J by 3 bases; unmatched bases: 6. The CDR3 region is CASSYTREGYEQYF. CDR3 bases: TGCGCCAGCAGCTACACAAGGGAGGGCTACGAGCAGTACTTC.

In its sample, this clone was seen once. The chain combines TRBV9 with TRBJ1-6; 8 nucleotides match TRBD1. Germline values: CDR1 SGDLS, CDR2 YYNGEE. The CDR3 contains 19 residues. Unmatched junction bases numbered 18, after V lost 4 bases and J lost 6 bases. The CDR3 DNA sequence: TGTGCCAGCAGCCCTCGCGGAGGGCAATGGACAGGGAGTAATTCACCCCTCCACTTT. Amino acids: CASSPRGGQWTGSNSPLHF.